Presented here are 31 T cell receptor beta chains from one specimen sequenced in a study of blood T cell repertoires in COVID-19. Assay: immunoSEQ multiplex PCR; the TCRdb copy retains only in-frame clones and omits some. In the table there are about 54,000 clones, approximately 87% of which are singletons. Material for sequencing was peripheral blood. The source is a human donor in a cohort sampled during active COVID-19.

The CDR3 DNA sequence: TGTGCCAGCAGCTTGATGGGACTAGCGGGGGAAGAGACCCAGTACTTC. Translating gives CASSLMGLAGEETQYF. This chain links TRBV7-6 with TRBJ2-5, with TRBD2 matching over 14 bases. The CDR3 consists of 16 residues. With V trimmed by 3 bases and J by 3 bases, 3 bases remained unmatched. Germline V gene data show CDR1 as SGHVS and CDR2 as FNYEAQ.

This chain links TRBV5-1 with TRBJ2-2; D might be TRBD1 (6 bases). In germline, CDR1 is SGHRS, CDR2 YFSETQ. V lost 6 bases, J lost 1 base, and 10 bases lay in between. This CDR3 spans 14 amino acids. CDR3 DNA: TGCGCCAGCACCAAGACAGGGAACACCGGGGAGCTGTTTTTT. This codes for CASTKTGNTGELFF. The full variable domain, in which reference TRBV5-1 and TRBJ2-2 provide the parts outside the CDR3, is KAGVTQTPRYLIKTRGQQVTLSCSPISGHRSVSWYQQTPGQGLQFLFEYFSETQRNKGNFPGRFSGRQFSNSRSEMNVSTLELGDSALYLCASTKTGNTGELFFGEGSRLTVL.

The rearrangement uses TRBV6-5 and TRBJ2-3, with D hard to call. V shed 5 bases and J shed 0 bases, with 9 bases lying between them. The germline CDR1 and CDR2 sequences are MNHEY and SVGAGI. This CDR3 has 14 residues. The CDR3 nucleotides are TGTGCCAGCAGTCCCCCTCAGAGCACAGATACGCAGTATTTT. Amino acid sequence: CASSPPQSTDTQYF.

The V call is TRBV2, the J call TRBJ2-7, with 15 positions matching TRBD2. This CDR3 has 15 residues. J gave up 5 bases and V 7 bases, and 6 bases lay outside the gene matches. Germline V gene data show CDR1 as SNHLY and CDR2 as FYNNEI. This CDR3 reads CASIPGLAGGNEQYF. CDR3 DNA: TGTGCCAGCATTCCGGGACTAGCGGGGGGTAACGAGCAGTACTTC.

As DNA, the CDR3 is TGCAGTGCTAGTCTGGCGGGGGGGCAGCATACGCAGTATTTT. Its protein is CSASLAGGQHTQYF. This chain uses TRBV20-1 with TRBJ2-3, with 9 bases aligning to TRBD2. The germline V gene has CDR1 DFQATT and CDR2 SNEGSKA (reference sequence). V trimming: 3 bases; J trimming: 7 bases; junction bases outside the gene matches: 8. The CDR3 runs 14 residues.

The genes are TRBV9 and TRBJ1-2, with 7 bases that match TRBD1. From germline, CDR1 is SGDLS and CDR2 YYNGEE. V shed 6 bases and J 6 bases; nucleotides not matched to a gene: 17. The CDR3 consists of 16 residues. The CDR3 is CASTYIDRAPTDGYTF. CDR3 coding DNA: TGTGCCAGCACCTACATTGACAGGGCCCCAACGGATGGCTACACCTTC. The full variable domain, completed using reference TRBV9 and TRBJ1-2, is DSGVTQTPKHLITATGQRVTLRCSPRSGDLSVYWYQQSLDQGLQFLIQYYNGEERAKGNILERFSAQQFPDLHSELNLSSLELGDSALYFCASTYIDRAPTDGYTFGSGTRLTVV.

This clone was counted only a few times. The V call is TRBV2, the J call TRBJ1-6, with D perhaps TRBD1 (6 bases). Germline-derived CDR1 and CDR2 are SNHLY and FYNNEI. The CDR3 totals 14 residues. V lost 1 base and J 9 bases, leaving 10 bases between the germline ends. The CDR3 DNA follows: TGTGCCAGCAGTGAAGGTGCCAGGGGTTCACCCCTCCACTTT. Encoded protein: CASSEGARGSPLHF.

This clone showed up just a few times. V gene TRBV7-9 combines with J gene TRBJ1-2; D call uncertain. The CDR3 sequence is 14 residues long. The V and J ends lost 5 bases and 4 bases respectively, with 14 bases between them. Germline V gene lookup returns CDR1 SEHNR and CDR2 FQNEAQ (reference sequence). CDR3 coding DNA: TGTGCCAGCAGCCCCCACATGAACCTCTATGGCTACACCTTC. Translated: CASSPHMNLYGYTF.

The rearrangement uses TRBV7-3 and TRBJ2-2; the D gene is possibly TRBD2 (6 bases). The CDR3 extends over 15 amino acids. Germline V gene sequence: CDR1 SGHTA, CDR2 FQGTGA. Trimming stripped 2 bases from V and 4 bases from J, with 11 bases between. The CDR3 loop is CASSLVQGGTGELFF. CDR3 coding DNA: TGTGCCAGCAGCTTAGTGCAGGGAGGCACCGGGGAGCTGTTTTTT.

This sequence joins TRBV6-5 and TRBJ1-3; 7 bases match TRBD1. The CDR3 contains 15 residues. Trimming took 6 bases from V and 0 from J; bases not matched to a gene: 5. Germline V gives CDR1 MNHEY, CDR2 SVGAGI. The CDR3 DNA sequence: TGTGCCAGCAGGGCCGGGACAGTCTCTGGAAACACCATATATTTT. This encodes CASRAGTVSGNTIYF.

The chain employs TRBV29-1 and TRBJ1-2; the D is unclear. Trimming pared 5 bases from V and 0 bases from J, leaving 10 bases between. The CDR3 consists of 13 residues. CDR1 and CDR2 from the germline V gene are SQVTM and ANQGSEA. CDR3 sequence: CSVNWGANYGYTF. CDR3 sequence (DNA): TGCAGCGTTAACTGGGGAGCTAACTATGGCTACACCTTC. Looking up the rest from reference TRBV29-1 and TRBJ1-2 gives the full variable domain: SAVISQKPSRDICQRGTSLTIQCQVDSQVTMMFWYRQQPGQSLTLIATANQGSEATYESGFVIDKFPISRPNLTFSTLTVSNMSPEDSSIYLCSVNWGANYGYTFGSGTRLTVV.

The CDR3 is CASSLEGTGYSNQPQHF. CDR3 bases: TGTGCCAGCAGCTTAGAGGGGACAGGGTATAGCAATCAGCCCCAGCATTTT. The chain couples TRBV7-2 to TRBJ1-5; 9 nucleotides line up with TRBD1. The CDR3 is 17 amino acids. Germline CDR1 and CDR2: SGHTA and FQGNSA. V was clipped by 1 base and J by 0 bases; unmatched bases: 4.

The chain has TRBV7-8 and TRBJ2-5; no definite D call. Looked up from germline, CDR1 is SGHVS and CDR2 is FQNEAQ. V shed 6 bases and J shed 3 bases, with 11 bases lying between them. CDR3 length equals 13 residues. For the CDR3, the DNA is TGTGCCAGCAGTCGAGGCGCGGAAGAGACCCAGTACTTC. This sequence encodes CASSRGAEETQYF.

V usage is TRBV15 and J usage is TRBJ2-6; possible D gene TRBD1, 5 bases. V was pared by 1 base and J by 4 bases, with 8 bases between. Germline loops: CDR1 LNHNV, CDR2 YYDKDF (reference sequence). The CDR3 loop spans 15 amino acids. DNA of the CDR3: TGTGCCACCAGCAGAGGGGGCGCCGGGGCCAACGTCCTGACTTTC. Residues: CATSRGGAGANVLTF.

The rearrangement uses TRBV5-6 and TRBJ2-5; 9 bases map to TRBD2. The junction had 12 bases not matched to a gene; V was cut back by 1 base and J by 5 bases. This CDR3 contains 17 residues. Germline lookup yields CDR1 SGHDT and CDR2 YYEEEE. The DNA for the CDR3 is TGTGCCAGCAGCTTGTTCGCTAGCGGGGCCCTACGGGAGACCCAGTACTTC. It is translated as CASSLFASGALRETQYF.

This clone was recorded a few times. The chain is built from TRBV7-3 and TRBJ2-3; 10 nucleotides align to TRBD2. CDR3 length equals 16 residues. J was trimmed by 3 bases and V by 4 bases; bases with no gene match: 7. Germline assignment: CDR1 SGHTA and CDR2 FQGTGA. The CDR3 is CASSSRSGGATDTQYF. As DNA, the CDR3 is TGTGCCAGCAGCTCCAGGAGCGGGGGGGCAACAGATACGCAGTATTTT.

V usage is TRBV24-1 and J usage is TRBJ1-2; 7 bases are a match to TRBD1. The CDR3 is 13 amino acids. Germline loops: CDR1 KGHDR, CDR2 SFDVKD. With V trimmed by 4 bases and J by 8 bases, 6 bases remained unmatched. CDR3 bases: TGTGCCACCAGTGAGCGAGACAGGGTAGGCTACACCTTC. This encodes CATSERDRVGYTF.

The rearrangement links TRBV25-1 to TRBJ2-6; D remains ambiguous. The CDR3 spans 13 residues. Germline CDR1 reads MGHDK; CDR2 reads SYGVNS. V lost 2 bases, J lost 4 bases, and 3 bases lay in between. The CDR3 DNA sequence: TGTGCCAGCAGTGAAAGCGGGGCCAACGTCCTGACTTTC. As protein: CASSESGANVLTF.

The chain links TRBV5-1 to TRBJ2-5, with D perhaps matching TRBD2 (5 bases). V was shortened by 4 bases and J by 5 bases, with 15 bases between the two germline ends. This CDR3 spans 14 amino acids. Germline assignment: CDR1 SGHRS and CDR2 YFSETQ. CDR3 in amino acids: CASSVVAGQETQYF. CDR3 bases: TGCGCCAGCAGCGTGGTGGCGGGCCAGGAGACCCAGTACTTC.

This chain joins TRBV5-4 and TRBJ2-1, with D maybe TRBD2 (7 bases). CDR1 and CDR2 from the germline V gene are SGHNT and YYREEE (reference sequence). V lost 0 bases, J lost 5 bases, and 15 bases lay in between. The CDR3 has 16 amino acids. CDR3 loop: CASSLGSGGANNEQFF. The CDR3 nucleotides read TGTGCCAGCAGCTTGGGTAGTGGGGGGGCTAACAATGAGCAGTTCTTC.

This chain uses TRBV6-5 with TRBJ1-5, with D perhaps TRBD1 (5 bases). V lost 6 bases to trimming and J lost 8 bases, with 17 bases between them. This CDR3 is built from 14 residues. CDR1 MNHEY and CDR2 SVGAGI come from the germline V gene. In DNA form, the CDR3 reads TGTGCCAGCAGCCCGGGGCGGGGCGCGGAGCCCCAGCATTTT. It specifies CASSPGRGAEPQHF.

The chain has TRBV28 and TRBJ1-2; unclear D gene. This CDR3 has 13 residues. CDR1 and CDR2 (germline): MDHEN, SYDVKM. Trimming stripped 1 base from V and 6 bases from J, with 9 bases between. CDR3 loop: CASSLSPLNGYTF. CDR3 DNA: TGTGCCAGCAGTTTATCCCCTTTAAATGGCTACACCTTC.

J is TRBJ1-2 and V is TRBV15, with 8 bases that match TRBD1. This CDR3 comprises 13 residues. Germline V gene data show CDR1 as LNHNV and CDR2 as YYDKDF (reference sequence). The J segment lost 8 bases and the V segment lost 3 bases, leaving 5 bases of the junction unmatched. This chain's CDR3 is CATSRDRVEGYTF. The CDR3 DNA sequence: TGTGCCACCAGCAGGGACAGGGTCGAGGGCTACACCTTC.

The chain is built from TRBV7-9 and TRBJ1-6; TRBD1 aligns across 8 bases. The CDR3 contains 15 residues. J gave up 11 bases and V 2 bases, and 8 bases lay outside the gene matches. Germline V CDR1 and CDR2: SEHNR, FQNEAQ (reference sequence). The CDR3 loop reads CASSLNTGGEPPLHF. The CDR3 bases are TGTGCCAGCAGCTTAAATACAGGGGGGGAGCCACCCCTCCACTTT.

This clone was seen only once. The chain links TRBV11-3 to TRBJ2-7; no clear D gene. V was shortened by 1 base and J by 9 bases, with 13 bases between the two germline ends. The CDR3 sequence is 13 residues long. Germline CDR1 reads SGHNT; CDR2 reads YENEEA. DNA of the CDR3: TGTGCCAGCAGCTTAGGCGGTACTGCCGTGCAGTACTTC. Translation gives CASSLGGTAVQYF. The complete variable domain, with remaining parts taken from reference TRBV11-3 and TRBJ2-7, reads EAGVVQSPRYKIIEKKQPVAFWCNPISGHNTLYWYLQNLGQGPELLIRYENEEAVDDSQLPKDRFSAERLKGVDSTLKIQPAELGDSAVYLCASSLGGTAVQYFGPGTRLTVT.

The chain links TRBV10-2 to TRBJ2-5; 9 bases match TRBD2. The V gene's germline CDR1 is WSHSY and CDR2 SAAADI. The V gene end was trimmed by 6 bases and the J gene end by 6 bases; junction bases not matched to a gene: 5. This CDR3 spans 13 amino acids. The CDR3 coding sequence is TGCGCCAGCAGAACAGCGGGGGGTCAGACCCAGTACTTC. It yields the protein CASRTAGGQTQYF.

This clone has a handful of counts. This CDR3 is CVRSLAAGARPRNTEAFF. DNA of the CDR3: TGTGTCAGAAGCTTAGCGGCAGGGGCGAGGCCGCGGAACACTGAAGCTTTCTTT. The chain uses TRBV7-5 and TRBJ1-1; the table's D call of TRBD1 was not tested on the DNA. TRBV7-5 has pseudogene status. The CDR3 consists of 18 residues.

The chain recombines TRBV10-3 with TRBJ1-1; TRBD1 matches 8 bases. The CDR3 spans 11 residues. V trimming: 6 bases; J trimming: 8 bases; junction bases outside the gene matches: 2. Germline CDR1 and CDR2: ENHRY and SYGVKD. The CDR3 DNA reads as TGTGCCATCAGGACAGGGGCGGAAGCTTTCTTT. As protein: CAIRTGAEAFF.

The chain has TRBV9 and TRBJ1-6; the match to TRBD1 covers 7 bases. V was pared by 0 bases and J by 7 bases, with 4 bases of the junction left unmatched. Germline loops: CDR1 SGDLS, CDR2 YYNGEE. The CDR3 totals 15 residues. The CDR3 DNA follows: TGTGCCAGCAGCGTAGAGCCGACAGGGAATTCACCCCTCCACTTT. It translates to CASSVEPTGNSPLHF.

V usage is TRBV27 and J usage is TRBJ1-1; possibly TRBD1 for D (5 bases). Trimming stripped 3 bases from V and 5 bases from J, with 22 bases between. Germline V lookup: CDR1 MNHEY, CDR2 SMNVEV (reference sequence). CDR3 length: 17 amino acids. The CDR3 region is CASSLSNRRGGGTEAFF. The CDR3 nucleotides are TGTGCCAGCAGTTTGTCCAACCGGAGGGGTGGGGGGACTGAAGCTTTCTTT.

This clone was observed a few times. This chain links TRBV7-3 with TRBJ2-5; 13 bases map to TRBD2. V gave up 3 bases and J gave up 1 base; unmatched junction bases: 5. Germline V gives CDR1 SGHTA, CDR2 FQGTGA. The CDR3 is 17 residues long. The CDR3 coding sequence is TGTGCCAGCAGCTTCCTCGGACTAGCGGGGGCCCAAGAGACCCAGTACTTC. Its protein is CASSFLGLAGAQETQYF.